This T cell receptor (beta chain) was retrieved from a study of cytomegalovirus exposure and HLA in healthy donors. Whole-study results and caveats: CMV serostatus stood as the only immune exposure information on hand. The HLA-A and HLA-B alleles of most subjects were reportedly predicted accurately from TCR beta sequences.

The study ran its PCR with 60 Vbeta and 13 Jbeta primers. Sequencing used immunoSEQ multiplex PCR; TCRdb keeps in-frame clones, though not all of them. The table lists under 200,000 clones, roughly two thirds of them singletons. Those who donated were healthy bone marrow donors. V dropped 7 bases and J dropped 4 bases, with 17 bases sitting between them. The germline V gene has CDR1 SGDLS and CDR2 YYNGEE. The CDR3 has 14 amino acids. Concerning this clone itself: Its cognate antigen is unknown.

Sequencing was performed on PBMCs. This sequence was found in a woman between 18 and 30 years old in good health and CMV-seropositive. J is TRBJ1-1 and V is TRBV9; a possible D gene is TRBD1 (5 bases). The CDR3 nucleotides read TGTGCCAGCGGAAGAGGTTCAGGGTTCACTGAAGCTTTCTTT. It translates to CASGRGSGFTEAFF.